The 22 T cell receptor beta chains in this list originate from one sample, sequenced in a study of T cells in Graves' hyperthyroidism and ophthalmopathy (dated by TCRdb to the late 2010s). The protocol used for the library was multiplex PCR. Sequencing took place on an Illumina HiSeq 2000. The TCR beta CDR3 regions were amplified from RNA transcripts. A first-round RT-PCR of the TCR CDR3 used the HTBI primer set with the Qiagen OneStep RT-PCR kit. Clones were called with MiXCR by TCRdb after fastp trimmed the public reads at Q25, and only in-frame beta chains were retained. All rows with the same CDR3 protein become a single entry with the most common DNA and genes. Here the sample has almost 500,000 distinct CDR3 sequences; 20% to 25% occur a single time. The leading ten clones occupy around 54% of the sample. Source material: blood. The receptors derive from a woman aged 70-85 years with Graves' ophthalmopathy.

This clonotype was counted between two and nine times. The chain combines TRBV10-1 with TRBJ2-3; D is perhaps TRBD2 (6 bases). Trimming shortened V by 4 bases and J by 1 base, and 15 bases separated the two germline ends. From germline, CDR1 is WNHNN and CDR2 SYGVQD (reference sequence). The CDR3 sequence is 16 residues long. CDR3 coding DNA: TGCGCCAGCAGTGGCGAGCGGGCAGGACGCACAGATACGCAGTATTTT. Protein: CASSGERAGRTDTQYF.

This clonotype was seen a few times. The chain is built from TRBV6-2 or TRBV6-3 and TRBJ1-1; 7 bases are a match to TRBD1. CDR3 length equals 14 residues. V lost 6 bases, J lost 1 base, and 5 bases stayed unmatched. Per the germline V gene, CDR1 is MNHEY and CDR2 is SVGEGT. In nucleotides, the CDR3 is TGTGCCAGCAGGCAGACAGGGTCGAACACTGAAGCTTTCTTT. Translated: CASRQTGSNTEAFF.

The rearrangement uses TRBV11-2 and TRBJ2-2, with 13 nucleotides matching TRBD2. Unmatched junction bases numbered 6, after V lost 3 bases and J lost 5 bases. CDR1 and CDR2 (germline): SGHAT, FQNNGV. This CDR3 contains 17 residues. Here the CDR3 DNA reads TGTGCCAGCAGCTTTACCCTGGGACTAGCGGGGACCGGGGAGCTGTTTTTT. It translates to CASSFTLGLAGTGELFF.

This clonotype has at least ten counts. The gene calls are TRBV2 and TRBJ1-2; D is unclear. Germline V gene data show CDR1 as SNHLY and CDR2 as FYNNEI. Trimming shortened V by 3 bases and J by 4 bases, and 12 bases separated the two germline ends. The CDR3 loop spans 14 amino acids. The CDR3 DNA reads TGTGCCAGCAGTGAGTCCAGTTACCTCTATGGCTACACCTTC. It yields the protein CASSESSYLYGYTF.

The V and J genes are TRBV19 and TRBJ2-2, with 8 bases identical to TRBD2. Germline CDR1 reads LNHDA; CDR2 reads SQIVND (reference sequence). The CDR3 runs 17 residues. With V trimmed by 5 bases and J by 5 bases, 13 bases remained unmatched. The CDR3, as DNA: TGTGCCAGTAGTCCCCCGCCAGGGAGCGGGGGTACCGGGGAGCTGTTTTTT. This encodes CASSPPPGSGGTGELFF.

The CDR3 protein is CASSESYPGLVRVSYNEQFF. The CDR3 bases are TGTGCCAGCAGTGAATCCTACCCGGGACTAGTTAGGGTCTCCTACAATGAGCAGTTCTTC. The chain carries TRBV2 and TRBJ2-1; 8 nucleotides match TRBD2. Germline lookup yields CDR1 SNHLY and CDR2 FYNNEI. This CDR3 comprises 20 residues. The V and J ends lost 2 bases and 0 bases, in that order; junction bases with no gene match: 15.

CDR3 DNA: TGTGCCAGCTCACCCCCGGGCCCTAGGGGTTCCAATGAGCAGTTCTTC. Its translation is CASSPPGPRGSNEQFF. The chain carries TRBV18 and TRBJ2-1, with D perhaps TRBD1 (5 bases). Germline V gene data show CDR1 as KGHSH and CDR2 as LQKENI. The length of the CDR3 is 16 residues. V gave up 3 bases and J gave up 6 bases, with 18 bases separating them.

The chain carries TRBV30 and TRBJ2-1, with TRBD1 as a possible D gene (6 bases). The V gene's germline CDR1 is GTSNPN and CDR2 SVGIG (reference sequence). This CDR3 is 15 amino acids long. Trimming left V 5 bases short and J 5 bases short, with 19 bases between. The CDR3 here is CAWGPLTGNNNEQFF. CDR3 sequence (DNA): TGTGCCTGGGGTCCACTTACAGGGAACAACAATGAGCAGTTCTTC.

This clonotype was observed a few times. V gene TRBV7-2 combines with J gene TRBJ2-3; 10 bases are shared with TRBD2. The germline V gene has CDR1 SGHTA and CDR2 FQGNSA. Trimming cost V 1 base and J 4 bases; bases outside gene matches: 14. The CDR3 totals 19 residues. The CDR3 here is CASSLDLRTSGSPADTQYF. Written as DNA, the CDR3 is TGTGCCAGCAGCTTAGATCTAAGGACTAGCGGCTCCCCCGCAGATACGCAGTATTTT.

In its sample, this clonotype was seen a few times. V is TRBV4-2 and J is TRBJ2-5; 9 bases are shared with TRBD1. Germline loops: CDR1 LGHNA, CDR2 YNFKEQ. This CDR3 has 15 amino acids. After removal of 0 bases from V and 6 bases from J, the junction contained 5 bases not matched to a gene. The CDR3, as DNA: TGTGCCAGCAGCCAAGATTTGAACAGGGGGCAGACCCAGTACTTC. This translates into CASSQDLNRGQTQYF.

The V call is TRBV6-1, the J call TRBJ1-2; 7 bases map to TRBD1. The CDR3 totals 15 residues. CDR1 MNHNS and CDR2 SASEGT come from the germline V gene. The V segment lost 6 bases and the J segment 3 bases; nucleotides outside the gene matches: 10. The CDR3 loop is CASRHYRGEDYGYTF. The CDR3 DNA follows: TGTGCCAGCAGACACTACAGGGGAGAGGACTATGGCTACACCTTC.

The CDR3 here is CSVISRSQVGDTQYF. Here the CDR3 DNA reads TGCAGCGTAATTTCTAGAAGCCAGGTCGGGGATACGCAGTATTTT. The chain carries TRBV29-1 and TRBJ2-3; no firm D call. The CDR3 runs to 15 residues. Trimming took 6 bases from V and 6 from J, leaving 22 bases between them. Germline CDR1 reads SQVTM; CDR2 reads ANQGSEA.

This clonotype appeared a few times. The CDR3 loop is CSASLGSETQYF. CDR3 in DNA: TGCAGTGCTAGTCTTGGCTCGGAGACCCAGTACTTC. The chain recombines TRBV20-1 with TRBJ2-5; no clear D gene. The ends were cut back, 3 bases at V and 5 bases at J, with 10 bases in the middle. The CDR3 is 12 amino acids. Germline CDR1 is DFQATT and CDR2 is SNEGSKA (reference sequence).

This clonotype appeared once. This chain links TRBV4-3 with TRBJ1-6; 9 nucleotides align to TRBD1. J lost 9 bases, V lost 5 bases, and 5 bases had no gene match. CDR3 length: 14 residues. The germline CDR1 and CDR2 sequences are LGHNA and YSLEER. CDR3 DNA sequence: TGCGCCAGCAGCTGGACAGGGGAGGGTTCACCCCTCCACTTT. Translated, it gives CASSWTGEGSPLHF.

This clonotype showed up just a few times. The chain carries TRBV30 and TRBJ1-4; D is possibly TRBD1 (5 bases). CDR1 is GTSNPN and CDR2 is SVGIG in the germline V gene (reference sequence). The CDR3 length is 17 residues. V lost 3 bases to trimming and J lost 0 bases, with 17 bases between them. The CDR3 nucleotides are TGTGCCTGGAGCCAGGGAGAACTTTATTCAACTAATGAAAAACTGTTTTTT. The encoded protein is CAWSQGELYSTNEKLFF.

This clonotype was detected only once. The V gene is TRBV5-1, the J gene TRBJ1-3; D is perhaps TRBD1 (5 bases). Germline V gene data show CDR1 as SGHRS and CDR2 as YFSETQ. Trimming took off 2 bases at V and 1 base at J, with 13 bases between the two ends. The CDR3 extends over 16 amino acids. CDR3 sequence: CASSLNPGTSGNTIYF. The CDR3 DNA reads TGCGCCAGCAGCTTAAATCCAGGGACTTCTGGAAACACCATATATTTT.

The table lists this clonotype with a few counts. The chain has TRBV7-9 and TRBJ1-5; 7 bases align to TRBD1. The ends lost 5 bases at V and 6 bases at J; junction bases unmatched: 10. The V gene's germline CDR1 is SEHNR and CDR2 FQNEAQ (reference sequence). The CDR3 extends over 15 amino acids. The CDR3 protein is CASSPGGGISQPQHF. DNA of the CDR3: TGTGCCAGCAGCCCTGGAGGGGGCATTAGTCAGCCCCAGCATTTT.

The V and J genes are TRBV5-1 and TRBJ2-7; 8 bases align to TRBD1. After removal of 3 bases from V and 4 bases from J, the junction contained 9 bases not matched to a gene. The CDR3 consists of 15 residues. Germline V gene data show CDR1 as SGHRS and CDR2 as YFSETQ. CDR3: CASSSGSQGAYEQYF. For the CDR3, the DNA is TGCGCCAGCAGCTCGGGTTCCCAGGGGGCGTACGAGCAGTACTTC.

This clonotype was seen repeatedly, ten times or more. J is TRBJ2-1 and V is TRBV2, with 11 bases matching TRBD2. J gave up 9 bases and V 4 bases, and 14 bases lay outside the gene matches. Germline V lookup: CDR1 SNHLY, CDR2 FYNNEI. The CDR3 runs to 17 residues. Here the CDR3 reads CASSATKIAGGPGEQFF. CDR3 coding DNA: TGTGCCAGCAGTGCCACTAAAATAGCGGGAGGGCCGGGTGAGCAGTTCTTC. Variable domain in full (rest from reference TRBV2 and TRBJ2-1): EPEVTQTPSHQVTQMGQEVILRCVPISNHLYFYWYRQILGQKVEFLVSFYNNEISEKSEIFDDQFSVERPDGSNFTLKIRSTKLEDSAMYFCASSATKIAGGPGEQFFGPGTRLTVL.

This clonotype was counted between two and nine times. The chain has TRBV27 and TRBJ1-1; 8 bases match TRBD1. With 1 base clipped from V and 1 base from J, the junction kept 11 bases outside the gene matches. This CDR3 is 18 amino acids long. The V gene's germline CDR1 is MNHEY and CDR2 SMNVEV (reference sequence). The CDR3 protein is CASSLWVASGGKNTEAFF. In DNA form, the CDR3 reads TGTGCCAGCAGTTTATGGGTAGCGTCAGGGGGCAAGAACACTGAAGCTTTCTTT.

Of note for this clonotype: A read error may account for a junction end that differs from germline. The rearrangement links TRBV7-9 to TRBJ2-3; D may be TRBD1 or TRBD2 (5 bases each). This CDR3 region has 13 residues. From germline, CDR1 is SEHNR and CDR2 FQNEAQ (reference sequence). CDR3 protein: CASSQGLDNAQYF. DNA of the CDR3: TGCGCCAGCAGCCAAGGACTGGACAATGCGCAGTATTTT.

The rearrangement links TRBV2 to TRBJ2-7, with D maybe TRBD2 (5 bases). The length of the CDR3 is 12 residues. Germline V gene lookup returns CDR1 SNHLY and CDR2 FYNNEI. V was trimmed by 4 bases and J by 4 bases, leaving 8 bases between them. The CDR3 sequence is CASSGPGYEQYF. The CDR3 DNA sequence: TGTGCCAGCAGTGGTCCGGGATACGAGCAGTACTTC.